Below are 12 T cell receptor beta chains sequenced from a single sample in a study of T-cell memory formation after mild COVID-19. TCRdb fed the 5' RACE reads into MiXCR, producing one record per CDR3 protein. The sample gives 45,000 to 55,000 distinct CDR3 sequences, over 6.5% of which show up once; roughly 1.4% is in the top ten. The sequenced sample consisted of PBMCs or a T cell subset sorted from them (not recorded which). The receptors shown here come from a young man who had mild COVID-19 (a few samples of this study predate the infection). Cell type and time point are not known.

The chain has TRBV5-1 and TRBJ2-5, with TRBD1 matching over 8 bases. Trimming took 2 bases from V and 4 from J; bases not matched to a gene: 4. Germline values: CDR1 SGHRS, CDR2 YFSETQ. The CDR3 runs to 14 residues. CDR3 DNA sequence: TGCGCCAGCAGCTTTGGGACAGGAGTAGAGACCCAGTACTTC. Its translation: CASSFGTGVETQYF.

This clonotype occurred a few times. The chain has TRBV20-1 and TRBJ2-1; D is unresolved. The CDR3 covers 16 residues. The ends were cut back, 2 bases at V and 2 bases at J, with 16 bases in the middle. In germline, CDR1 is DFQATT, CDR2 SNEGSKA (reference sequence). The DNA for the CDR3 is TGCAGTGCTAGATCCCCTTCAGTCCGGGCCTACAATGAGCAGTTCTTC. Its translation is CSARSPSVRAYNEQFF.

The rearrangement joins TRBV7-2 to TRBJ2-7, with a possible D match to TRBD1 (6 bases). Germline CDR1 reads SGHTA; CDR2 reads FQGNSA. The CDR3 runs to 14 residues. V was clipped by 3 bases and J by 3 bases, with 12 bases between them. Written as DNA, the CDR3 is TGTGCCAGCAGCTTCGTATCAGGGGACTACGAGCAGTACGTC. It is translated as CASSFVSGDYEQYV.

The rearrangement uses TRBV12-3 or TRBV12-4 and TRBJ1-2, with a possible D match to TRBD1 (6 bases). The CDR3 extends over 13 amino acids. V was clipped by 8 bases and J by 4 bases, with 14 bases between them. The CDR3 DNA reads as TGTGCCAGCTGGGTCGAGGGGGTCTATGGCTACACCTTC. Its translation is CASWVEGVYGYTF.

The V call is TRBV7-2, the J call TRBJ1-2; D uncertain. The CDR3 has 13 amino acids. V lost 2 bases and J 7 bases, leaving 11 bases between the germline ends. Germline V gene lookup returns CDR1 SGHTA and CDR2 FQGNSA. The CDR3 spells CASSLRELLGYTF. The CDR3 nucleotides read TGTGCCAGCAGCTTACGGGAGCTACTTGGCTACACCTTC.

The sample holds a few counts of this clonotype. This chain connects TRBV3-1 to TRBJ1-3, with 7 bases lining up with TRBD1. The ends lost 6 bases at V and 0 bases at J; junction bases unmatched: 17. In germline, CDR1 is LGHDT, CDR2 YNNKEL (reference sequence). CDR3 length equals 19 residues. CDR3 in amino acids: CASSHPGQSMGYSGNTIYF. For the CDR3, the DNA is TGTGCCAGCAGTCACCCGGGACAGTCGATGGGATACTCTGGAAACACCATATATTTT.

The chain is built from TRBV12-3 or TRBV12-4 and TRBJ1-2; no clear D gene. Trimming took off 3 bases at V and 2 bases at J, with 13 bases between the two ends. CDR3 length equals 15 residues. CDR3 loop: CASSLWQDSNYGYTF. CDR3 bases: TGTGCCAGCAGTTTGTGGCAGGACTCCAACTATGGCTACACCTTC.

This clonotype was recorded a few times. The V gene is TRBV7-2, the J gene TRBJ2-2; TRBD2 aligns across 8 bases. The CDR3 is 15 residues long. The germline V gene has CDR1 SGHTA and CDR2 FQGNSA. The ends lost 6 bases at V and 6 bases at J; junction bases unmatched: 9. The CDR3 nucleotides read TGTGCCAGCAGACCTCCGGGACTAGAAGCCGGGGAGCTGTTTTTT. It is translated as CASRPPGLEAGELFF.

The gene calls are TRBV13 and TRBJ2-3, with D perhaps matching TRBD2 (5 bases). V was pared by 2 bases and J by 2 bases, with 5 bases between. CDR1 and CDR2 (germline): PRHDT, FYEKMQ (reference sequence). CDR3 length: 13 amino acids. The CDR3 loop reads CASSLRDTDTQYF. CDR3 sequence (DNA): TGTGCCAGCAGCTTACGGGACACAGATACGCAGTATTTT. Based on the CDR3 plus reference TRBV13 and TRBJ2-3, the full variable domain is AAGVIQSPRHLIKEKRETATLKCYPIPRHDTVYWYQQGPGQDPQFLISFYEKMQSDKGSIPDRFSAQQFSDYHSELNMSSLELGDSALYFCASSLRDTDTQYFGPGTRLTVL.

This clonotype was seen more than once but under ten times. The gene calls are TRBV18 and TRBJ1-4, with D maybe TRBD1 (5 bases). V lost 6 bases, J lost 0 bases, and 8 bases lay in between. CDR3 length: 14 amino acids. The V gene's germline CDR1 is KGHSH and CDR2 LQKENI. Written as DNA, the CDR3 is TGTGCCAGCTCGCCAGGGACAACTAATGAAAAACTGTTTTTT. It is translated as CASSPGTTNEKLFF.

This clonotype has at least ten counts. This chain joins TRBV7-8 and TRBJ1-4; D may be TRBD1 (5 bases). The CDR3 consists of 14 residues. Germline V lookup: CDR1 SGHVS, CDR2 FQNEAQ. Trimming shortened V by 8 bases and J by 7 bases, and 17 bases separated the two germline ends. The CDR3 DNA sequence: TGTGCCAGCCCAGATCGTCCCGGGGGTGAAAAACTGTTTTTT. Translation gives CASPDRPGGEKLFF.

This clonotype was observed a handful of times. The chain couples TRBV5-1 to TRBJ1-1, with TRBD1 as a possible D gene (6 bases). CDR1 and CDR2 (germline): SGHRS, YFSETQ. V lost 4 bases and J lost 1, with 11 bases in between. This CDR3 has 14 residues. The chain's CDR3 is CASSPLQGNTEAFF. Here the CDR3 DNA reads TGCGCCAGCAGCCCATTACAGGGGAACACTGAAGCTTTCTTT.